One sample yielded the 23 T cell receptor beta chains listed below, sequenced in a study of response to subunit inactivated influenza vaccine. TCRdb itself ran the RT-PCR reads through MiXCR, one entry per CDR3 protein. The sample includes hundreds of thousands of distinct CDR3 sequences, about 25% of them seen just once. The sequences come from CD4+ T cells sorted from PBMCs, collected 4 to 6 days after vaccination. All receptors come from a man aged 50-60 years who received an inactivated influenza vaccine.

CDR3: CASSFGVQGGIQYF. CDR3 sequence (DNA): TGTGCCAGCAGCTTCGGCGTCCAGGGGGGCATTCAGTACTTC. This chain links TRBV7-2 with TRBJ2-4, with a weak D call TRBD1 (7 bases). V dropped 3 bases and J dropped 9 bases, with 15 bases sitting between them. This CDR3 comprises 14 residues. Germline V gene sequence: CDR1 SGHTA, CDR2 FQGNSA. Full variable domain (outside the CDR3, taken from reference TRBV7-2 and TRBJ2-4): GAGVSQSPSNKVTEKGKDVELRCDPISGHTALYWYRQSLGQGLEFLIYFQGNSAPDKSGLPSDRFSAERTGGSVSTLTIQRTQQEDSAVYLCASSFGVQGGIQYFGAGTRLSVL.

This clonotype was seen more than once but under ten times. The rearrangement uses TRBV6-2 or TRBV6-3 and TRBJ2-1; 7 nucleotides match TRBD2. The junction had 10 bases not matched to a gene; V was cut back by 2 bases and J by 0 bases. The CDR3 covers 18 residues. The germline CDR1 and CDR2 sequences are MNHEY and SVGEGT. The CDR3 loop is CASSYGRAGVISYNEQFF. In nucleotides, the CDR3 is TGTGCCAGCAGTTACGGTCGGGCGGGGGTAATCTCCTACAATGAGCAGTTCTTC.

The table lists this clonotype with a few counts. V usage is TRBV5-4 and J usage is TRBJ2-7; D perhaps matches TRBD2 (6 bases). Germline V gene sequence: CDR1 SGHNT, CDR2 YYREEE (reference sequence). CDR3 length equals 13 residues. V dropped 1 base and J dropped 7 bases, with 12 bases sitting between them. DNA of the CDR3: TGTGCCAGCAGCTTGACCGGGAGTCGGGAGCAGTACTTC. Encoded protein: CASSLTGSREQYF.

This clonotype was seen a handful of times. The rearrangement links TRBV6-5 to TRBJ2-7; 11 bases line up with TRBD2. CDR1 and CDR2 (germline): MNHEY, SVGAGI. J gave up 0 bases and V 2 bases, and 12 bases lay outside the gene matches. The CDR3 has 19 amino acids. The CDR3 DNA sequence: TGTGCCAGCAGTTACCGTCCACCCTCTCTAGCGGGAGGCTCCTACGAGCAGTACTTC. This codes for CASSYRPPSLAGGSYEQYF.

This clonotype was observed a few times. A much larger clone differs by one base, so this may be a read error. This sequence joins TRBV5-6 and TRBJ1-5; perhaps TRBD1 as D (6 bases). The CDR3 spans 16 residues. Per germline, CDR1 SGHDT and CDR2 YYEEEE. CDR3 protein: CASSLAGRGSKQPQHF. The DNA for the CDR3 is TGTGCCAGCAGCTTGGCCGGCAGGGGAAGCAAGCAGCCCCAGCATTTT.

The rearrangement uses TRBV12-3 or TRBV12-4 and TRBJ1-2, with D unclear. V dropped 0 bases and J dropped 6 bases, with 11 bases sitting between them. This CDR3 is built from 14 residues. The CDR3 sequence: CASSLASGRNGYTF. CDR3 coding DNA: TGTGCCAGCAGTTTAGCGAGTGGGCGTAATGGCTACACCTTC.

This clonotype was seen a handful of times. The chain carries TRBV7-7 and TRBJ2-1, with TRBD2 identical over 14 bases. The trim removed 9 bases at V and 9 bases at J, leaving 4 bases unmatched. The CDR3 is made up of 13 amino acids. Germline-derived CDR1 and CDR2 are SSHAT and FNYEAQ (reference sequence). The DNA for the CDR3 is TGTGCCAGGGGGACTAGCGGGAGAGTTGAGCAGTTCTTC. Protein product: CARGTSGRVEQFF.

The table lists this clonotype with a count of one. The CDR3 coding sequence is TGTGCCAGCAGTGAATATGGTGGCGCCCTAAGCACAGATACGCAGTATTTT. Amino acid sequence: CASSEYGGALSTDTQYF. The chain carries TRBV2 and TRBJ2-3, with D unclear. Looked up from germline, CDR1 is SNHLY and CDR2 is FYNNEI. Trimming removed 2 bases at V and 0 bases at J, with 15 bases between. The CDR3 length is 17 residues.

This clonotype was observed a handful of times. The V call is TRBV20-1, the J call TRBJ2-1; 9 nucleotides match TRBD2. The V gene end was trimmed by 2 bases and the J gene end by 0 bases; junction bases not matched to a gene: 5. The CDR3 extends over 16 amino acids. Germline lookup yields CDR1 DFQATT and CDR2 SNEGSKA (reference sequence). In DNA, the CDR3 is TGCAGTGCTAGATCCCTAGCGGGGAGCTCCTACAATGAGCAGTTCTTC. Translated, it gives CSARSLAGSSYNEQFF.

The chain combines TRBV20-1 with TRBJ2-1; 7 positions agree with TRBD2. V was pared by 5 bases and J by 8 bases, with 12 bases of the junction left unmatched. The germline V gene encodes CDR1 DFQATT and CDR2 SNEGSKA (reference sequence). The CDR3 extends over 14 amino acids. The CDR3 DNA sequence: TGCAGTGCTGTTCTAGCGGAAGGCCTCCATGAGCAGTTCTTC. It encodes CSAVLAEGLHEQFF.

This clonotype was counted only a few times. Here the CDR3 reads CSAPGGVREKLFF. The CDR3 DNA is TGCAGTGCTCCAGGGGGGGTGCGGGAAAAACTGTTTTTT. The rearrangement uses TRBV20-1 and TRBJ1-4, with 7 positions matching TRBD1. Germline V gives CDR1 DFQATT, CDR2 SNEGSKA (reference sequence). CDR3 length equals 13 residues. V trimming: 5 bases; J trimming: 8 bases; junction bases outside the gene matches: 8.

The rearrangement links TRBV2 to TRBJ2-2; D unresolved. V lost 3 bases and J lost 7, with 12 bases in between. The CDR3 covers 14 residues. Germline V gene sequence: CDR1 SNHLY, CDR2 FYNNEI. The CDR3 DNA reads TGTGCCAGCAGTGACCCCGCTAAGGGCGGGGAGCTGTTTTTT. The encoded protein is CASSDPAKGGELFF.

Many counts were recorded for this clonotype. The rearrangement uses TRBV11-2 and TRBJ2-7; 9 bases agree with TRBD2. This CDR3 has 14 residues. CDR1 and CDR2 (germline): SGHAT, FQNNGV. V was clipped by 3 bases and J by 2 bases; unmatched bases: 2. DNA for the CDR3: TGTGCCAGCAGCTTTGCTAGCGGGGCCTACGAGCAGTACTTC. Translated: CASSFASGAYEQYF.

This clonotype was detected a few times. Here the CDR3 DNA reads TGTGCCAGCAGCTTAGTTGCCCGGGAGCAGTACTTC. It yields the protein CASSLVAREQYF. The J gene is TRBJ2-7, the V gene TRBV7-2; D not resolved. Looked up from germline, CDR1 is SGHTA and CDR2 is FQGNSA. The CDR3 loop spans 12 amino acids. Trimming removed 1 base at V and 7 bases at J, with 8 bases between.

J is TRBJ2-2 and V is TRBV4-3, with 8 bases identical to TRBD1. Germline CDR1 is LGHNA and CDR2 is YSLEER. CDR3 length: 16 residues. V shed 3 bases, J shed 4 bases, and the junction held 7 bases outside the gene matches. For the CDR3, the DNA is TGCGCCAGCAGCCATCGACAGGGGATCGGCACCGGGGAGCTGTTTTTT. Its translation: CASSHRQGIGTGELFF.

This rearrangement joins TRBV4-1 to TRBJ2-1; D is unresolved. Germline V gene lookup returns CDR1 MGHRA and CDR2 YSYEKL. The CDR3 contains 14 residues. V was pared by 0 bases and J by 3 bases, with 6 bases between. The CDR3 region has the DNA TGCGCCAGCAGCCAAGATCTCCTCTACAATGAGCAGTTCTTC. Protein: CASSQDLLYNEQFF.

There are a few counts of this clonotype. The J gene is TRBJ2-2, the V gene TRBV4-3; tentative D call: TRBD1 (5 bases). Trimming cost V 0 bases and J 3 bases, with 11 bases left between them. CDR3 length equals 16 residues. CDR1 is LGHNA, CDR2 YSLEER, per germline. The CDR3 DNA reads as TGCGCCAGCAGCCAAGATGCGGCAGGGTACACCGGGGAGCTGTTTTTT. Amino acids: CASSQDAAGYTGELFF.

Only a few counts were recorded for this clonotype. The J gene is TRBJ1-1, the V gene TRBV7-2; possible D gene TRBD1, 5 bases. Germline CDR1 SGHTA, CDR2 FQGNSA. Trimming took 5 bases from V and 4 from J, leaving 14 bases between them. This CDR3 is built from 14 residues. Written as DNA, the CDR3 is TGTGCCAGCAGCCGCGGGGGTCCTCTCACTGAAGCTTTCTTT. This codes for CASSRGGPLTEAFF.

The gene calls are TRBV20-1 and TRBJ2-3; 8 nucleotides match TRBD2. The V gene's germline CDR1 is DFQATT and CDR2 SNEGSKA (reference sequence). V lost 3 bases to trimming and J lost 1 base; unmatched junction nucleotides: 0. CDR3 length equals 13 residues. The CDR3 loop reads CSARRGGTDTQYF. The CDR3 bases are TGCAGTGCTAGGCGGGGGGGCACAGATACGCAGTATTTT.

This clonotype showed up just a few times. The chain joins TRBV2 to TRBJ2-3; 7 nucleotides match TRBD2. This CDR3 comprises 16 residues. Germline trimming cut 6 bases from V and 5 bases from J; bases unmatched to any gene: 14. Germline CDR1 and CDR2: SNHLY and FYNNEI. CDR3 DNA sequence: TGTGCCAGCAGCCGAATTAATCAGGGCGGGAGAGATACGCAGTATTTT. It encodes CASSRINQGGRDTQYF. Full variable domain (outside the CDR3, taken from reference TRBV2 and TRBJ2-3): EPEVTQTPSHQVTQMGQEVILRCVPISNHLYFYWYRQILGQKVEFLVSFYNNEISEKSEIFDDQFSVERPDGSNFTLKIRSTKLEDSAMYFCASSRINQGGRDTQYFGPGTRLTVL.

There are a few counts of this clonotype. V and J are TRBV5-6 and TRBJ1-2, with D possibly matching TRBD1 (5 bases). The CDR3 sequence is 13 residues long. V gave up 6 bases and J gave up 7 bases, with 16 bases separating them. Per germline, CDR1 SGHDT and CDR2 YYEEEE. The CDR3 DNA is TGTGCCAGCAACCCGGGCAGGGCCGGTGGCTACACCTTC. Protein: CASNPGRAGGYTF.

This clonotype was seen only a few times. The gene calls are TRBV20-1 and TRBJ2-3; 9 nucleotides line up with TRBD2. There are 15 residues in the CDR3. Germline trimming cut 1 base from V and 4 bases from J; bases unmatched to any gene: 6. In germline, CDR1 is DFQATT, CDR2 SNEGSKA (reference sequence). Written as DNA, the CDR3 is TGCAGTGCTAGAGTAGGGACTAGCTGGGCAGATACGCAGTATTTT. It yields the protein CSARVGTSWADTQYF.

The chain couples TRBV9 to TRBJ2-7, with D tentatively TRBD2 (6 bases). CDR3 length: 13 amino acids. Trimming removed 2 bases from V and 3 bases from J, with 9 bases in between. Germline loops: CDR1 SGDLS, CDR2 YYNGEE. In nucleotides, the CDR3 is TGTGCCAGCAGCGTGGCGGGAAGCTACGAGCAGTACTTC. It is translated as CASSVAGSYEQYF.